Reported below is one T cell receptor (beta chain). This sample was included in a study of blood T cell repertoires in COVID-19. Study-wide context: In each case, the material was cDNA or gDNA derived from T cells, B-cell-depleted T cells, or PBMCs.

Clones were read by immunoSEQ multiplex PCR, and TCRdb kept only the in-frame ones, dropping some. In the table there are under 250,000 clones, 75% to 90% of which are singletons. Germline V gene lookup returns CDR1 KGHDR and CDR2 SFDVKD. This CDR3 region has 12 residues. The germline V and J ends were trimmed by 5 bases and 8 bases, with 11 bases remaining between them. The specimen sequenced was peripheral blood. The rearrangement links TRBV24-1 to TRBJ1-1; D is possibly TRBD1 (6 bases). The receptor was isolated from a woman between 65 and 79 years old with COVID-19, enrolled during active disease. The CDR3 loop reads CATSAPGTEAFF. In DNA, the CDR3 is TGTGCCACCAGTGCCCCCGGGACAGAAGCTTTCTTT.